This entry features one T cell receptor (beta chain) sequence. These data originate in a study of blood T cell repertoires in COVID-19. Study at large: Samples came from the United States, Italy and Spain, spanning acute and convalescent COVID-19. PBMCs, B-cell-depleted T cells, or T cells were the source of the cDNA or gDNA that made up the material.

Under the authors' procedure: Reference gene primer amplification yielded estimated nucleated cell counts. Generated by immunoSEQ multiplex PCR, the TCRdb table keeps only in-frame clones and is missing some. V and J calls and clone size follow that table, whereas D and trimming were derived from the DNA. Of about 82,000 clones listed, 80% were seen once; the top ten hold approximately 12%. This TCR was recovered from a woman in her thirties or forties with active or convalescent COVID-19. Sequenced material: peripheral blood.

CDR3 sequence reads: CAWSSGGPRGNEQFF. CDR3 in DNA: TGTGCCTGGAGCTCCGGAGGGCCTCGAGGCAATGAGCAGTTCTTC. This rearrangement joins TRBV30 to TRBJ2-1, with TRBD2 as a possible D gene (6 bases). Trimming pared 3 bases from V and 6 bases from J, leaving 18 bases between. Germline lookup yields CDR1 GTSNPN and CDR2 SVGIG (reference sequence). The CDR3 length is 15 residues. The entire variable domain, with the rest obtained from reference TRBV30 and TRBJ2-1, is as follows: SQTIHQWPATLVQPVGSPLSLECTVEGTSNPNLYWYRQAAGRGLQLLFYSVGIGQISSEVPQNLSASRPQDRQFILSSKKLLLSDSGFYLCAWSSGGPRGNEQFFGPGTRLTVL.